These T cell receptor beta chains were read from a single sample in a study of blood T cell repertoires in COVID-19. The data were produced by immunoSEQ multiplex PCR, yet TCRdb's version contains in-frame clones alone and is incomplete. The sample has under 150,000 clones, around 76% seen once; the top ten hold less than 15%. Sequencing used peripheral blood. The receptors were gathered from a man older than 75 with acute or convalescent COVID-19. The CDR3 runs from the conserved cysteine through the conserved F or W. D genes are given only for firm matches. Size is omitted from some rows. Given values are once, few, many or a class for expanded clones.

TRBD2	.	TRBV13	TRBJ2-7	TGTGCCAGCAGCCGGAGCGGGGTAGTCCACGAGCAGTACTTC	CASSRSGVVHEQYF
TRBD2	.	TRBV27	TRBJ2-7	TGTGCCACCAAGACTAGCGGGGGCTACGAGCAGTACTTC	CATKTSGGYEQYF
TRBD1	many	TRBV5-1	TRBJ1-6	TGCGCCAGCAGCCCCTCTGGGACAGATTATAATTCACCCCTCCACTTT	CASSPSGTDYNSPLHF
.	.	TRBV4-2	TRBJ2-2	TGTGCCAGCAGCCAACCAGGGGTGGCTGACACCGGGGAGCTGTTTTTT	CASSQPGVADTGELFF
.	.	TRBV28	TRBJ2-3	TGTGCCGCCCAGGTGGGGGGGGCGAACCCAGATACGCAGTATTTT	CAAQVGGANPDTQYF
TRBD1	few	TRBV6-5	TRBJ2-2	TGTGCCAGCAGAAGGACAGGCTACTCCGGGGAGCTGTTTTTT	CASRRTGYSGELFF
.	.	TRBV5-4	TRBJ1-1	TGTGCCAGCAGCTCCATCGGGGGTCACACTGAAGCTTTCTTT	CASSSIGGHTEAFF
.	.	TRBV5-6	TRBJ1-6	TGTGCCAGCAGCTTGGGGGCAGGTTATAATTCACCCCTCCACTTT	CASSLGAGYNSPLHF
.	.	TRBV2	TRBJ2-2	TGTGCCAGCAGTCCCAGGGAAAATGCCGGGGAGCTGTTTTTT	CASSPRENAGELFF
TRBD2	few	TRBV20-1	TRBJ2-5	TGCAGTGCTAGTACCCTAGCGGGGGGCCCGGAGACCCAGTACTTC	CSASTLAGGPETQYF
.	.	TRBV27	TRBJ1-5	TGTGCCAGCAGTTCCTGGGGTGCAGGGCTGTTCCAGCCCCAGCATTTT	CASSSWGAGLFQPQHF
TRBD2	.	TRBV2	TRBJ2-2	TGTGCCAGCAGTGAGTCGGGGGGGAACGGGGAGCTGTTTTTT	CASSESGGNGELFF
.	.	TRBV28	TRBJ1-6	TGTGCCAGCACGGTCGGGGTCTCACCCCTCCACTTT	CASTVGVSPLHF
.	.	TRBV7-2	TRBJ2-3	TGTGCCAGCAGCTTAGGGGGGTCGGGGGAAGGAGATACGCAGTATTTT	CASSLGGSGEGDTQYF
.	.	TRBV7-8	TRBJ2-5	TGTGCCAGCAGCCCCCCGGGAACCCAGGACGAGACCCAGTACTTC	CASSPPGTQDETQYF
TRBD2	once	TRBV3-1/TRBV3-2	TRBJ2-3	TGTGCCAGCAGCCAAGAGTGGAGGGAGATGGCGGGGGGCACAGATACGCAGTATTTT	CASSQEWREMAGGTDTQYF
.	.	TRBV4-1	TRBJ1-4	TGCGCCAGCACGGCAACTAATGAAAAACTGTTTTTT	CASTATNEKLFF
.	.	TRBV7-2	TRBJ2-7	TGTGCCAGCAGTCCTACCATCACTTATTACGCCTACGAGCAGTACTTC	CASSPTITYYAYEQYF
.	.	TRBV5-3	TRBJ2-7	TGTGCCAGAAGCTTTCGGAACAGAGACACCTACGAGCAGTACTTC	CARSFRNRDTYEQYF
.	once	TRBV9	TRBJ2-7	TGTGCCAGCAGCGTAGGGGGCAGGGGAAACACCTACGAGCAGTACTTC	CASSVGGRGNTYEQYF
.	once	TRBV7-9	TRBJ2-5	TGTGCCAGCAGCTTAGTCGTTAGCAGGGGAGAGACCCAGTACTTC	CASSLVVSRGETQYF
.	.	TRBV10-3	TRBJ2-5	TGTGCCATCAGTAACAGGGACATCCAAGAGACCCAGTACTTC	CAISNRDIQETQYF
.	.	TRBV27	TRBJ1-2	TGTGCCAGCAGGATAAGTTCGGGGGGTCGGGGCTACACCTTC	CASRISSGGRGYTF